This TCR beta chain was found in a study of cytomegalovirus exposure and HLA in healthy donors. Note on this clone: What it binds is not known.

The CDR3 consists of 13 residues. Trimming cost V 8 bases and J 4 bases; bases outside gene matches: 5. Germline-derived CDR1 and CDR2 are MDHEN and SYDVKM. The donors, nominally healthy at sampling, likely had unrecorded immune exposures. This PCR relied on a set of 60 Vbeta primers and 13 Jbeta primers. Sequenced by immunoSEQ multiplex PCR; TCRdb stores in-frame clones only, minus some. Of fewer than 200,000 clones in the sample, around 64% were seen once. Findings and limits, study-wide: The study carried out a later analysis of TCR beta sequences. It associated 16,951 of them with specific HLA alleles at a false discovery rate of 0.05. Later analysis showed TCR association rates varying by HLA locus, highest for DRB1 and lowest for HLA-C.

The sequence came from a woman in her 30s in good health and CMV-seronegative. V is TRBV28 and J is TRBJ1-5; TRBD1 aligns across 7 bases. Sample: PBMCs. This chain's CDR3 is CASRRQGNQPQHF. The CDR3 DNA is TGTGCCAGCCGTAGACAGGGAAATCAGCCCCAGCATTTT.